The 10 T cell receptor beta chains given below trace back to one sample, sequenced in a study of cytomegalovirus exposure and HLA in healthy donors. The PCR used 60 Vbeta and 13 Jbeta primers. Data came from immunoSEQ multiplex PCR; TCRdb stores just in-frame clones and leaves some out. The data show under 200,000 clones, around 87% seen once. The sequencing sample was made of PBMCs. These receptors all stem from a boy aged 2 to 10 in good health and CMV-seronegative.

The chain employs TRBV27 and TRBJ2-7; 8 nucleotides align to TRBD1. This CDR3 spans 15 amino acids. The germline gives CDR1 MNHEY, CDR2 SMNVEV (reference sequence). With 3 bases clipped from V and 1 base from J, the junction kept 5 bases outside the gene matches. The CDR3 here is CASSLGGQGSYEQYF. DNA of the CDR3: TGTGCCAGCAGTTTGGGCGGACAGGGTTCCTACGAGCAGTACTTC.

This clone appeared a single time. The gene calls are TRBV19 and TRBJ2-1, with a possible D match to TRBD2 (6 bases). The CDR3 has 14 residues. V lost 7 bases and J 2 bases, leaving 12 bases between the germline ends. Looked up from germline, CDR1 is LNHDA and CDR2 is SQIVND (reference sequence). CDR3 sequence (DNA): TGTGCCAGTACCCTGGGGGGACCCTACAATGAGCAGTTCTTC. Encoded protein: CASTLGGPYNEQFF. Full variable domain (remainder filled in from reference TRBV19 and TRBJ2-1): DGGITQSPKYLFRKEGQNVTLSCEQNLNHDAMYWYRQDPGQGLRLIYYSQIVNDFQKGDIAEGYSVSREKKESFPLTVTSAQKNPTAFYLCASTLGGPYNEQFFGPGTRLTVL.

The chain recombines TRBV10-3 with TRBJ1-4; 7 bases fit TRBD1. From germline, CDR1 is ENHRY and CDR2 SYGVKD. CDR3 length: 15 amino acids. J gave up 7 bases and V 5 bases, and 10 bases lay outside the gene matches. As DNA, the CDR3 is TGTGCCATCAGTTCCGGGACAGATCCTTTTGAAAAACTGTTTTTT. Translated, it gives CAISSGTDPFEKLFF.

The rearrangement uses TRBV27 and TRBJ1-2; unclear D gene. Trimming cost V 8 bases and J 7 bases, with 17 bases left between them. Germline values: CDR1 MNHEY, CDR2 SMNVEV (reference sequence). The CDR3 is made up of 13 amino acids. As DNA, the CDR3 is TGTGCCAGCGGTGCGGGAGATAATTTTGGCTACACCTTC. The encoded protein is CASGAGDNFGYTF.

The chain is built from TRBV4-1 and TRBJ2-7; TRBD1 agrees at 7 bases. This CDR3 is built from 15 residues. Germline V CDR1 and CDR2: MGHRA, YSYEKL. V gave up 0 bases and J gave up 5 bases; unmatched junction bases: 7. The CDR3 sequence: CASSQDPTGSDEQYF. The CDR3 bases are TGCGCCAGCAGCCAAGACCCGACAGGGAGTGACGAGCAGTACTTC.

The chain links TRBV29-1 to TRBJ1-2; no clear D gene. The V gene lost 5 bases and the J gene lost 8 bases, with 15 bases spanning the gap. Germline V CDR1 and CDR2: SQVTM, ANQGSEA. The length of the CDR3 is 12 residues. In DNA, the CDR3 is TGCAGCGTTTGGGTACAGTATGGAGGCTACACCTTC. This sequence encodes CSVWVQYGGYTF.

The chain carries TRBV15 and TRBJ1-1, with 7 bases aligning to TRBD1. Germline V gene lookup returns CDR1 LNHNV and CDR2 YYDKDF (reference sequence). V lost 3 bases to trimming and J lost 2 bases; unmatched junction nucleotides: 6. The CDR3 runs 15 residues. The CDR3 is CATSSSGQPNTEAFF. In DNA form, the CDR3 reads TGTGCCACCAGCAGCTCGGGACAGCCTAACACTGAAGCTTTCTTT.

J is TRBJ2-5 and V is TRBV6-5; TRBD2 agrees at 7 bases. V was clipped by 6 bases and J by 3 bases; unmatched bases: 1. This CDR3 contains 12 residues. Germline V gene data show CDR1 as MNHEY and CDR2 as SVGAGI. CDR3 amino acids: CASSTSEETQYF. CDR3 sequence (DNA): TGTGCCAGCAGCACTAGCGAAGAGACCCAGTACTTC.

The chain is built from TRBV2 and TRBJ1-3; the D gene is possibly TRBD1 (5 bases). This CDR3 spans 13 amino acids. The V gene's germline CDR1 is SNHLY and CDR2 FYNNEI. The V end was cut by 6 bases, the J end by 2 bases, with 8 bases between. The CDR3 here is CASRQGPGNTIYF. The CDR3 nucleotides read TGTGCCAGCAGGCAGGGTCCTGGAAACACCATATATTTT.

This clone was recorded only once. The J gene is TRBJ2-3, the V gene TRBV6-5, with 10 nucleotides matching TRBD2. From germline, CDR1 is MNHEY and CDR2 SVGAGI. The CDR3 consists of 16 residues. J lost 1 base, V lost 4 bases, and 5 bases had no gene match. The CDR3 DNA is TGTGCCAGCAGTTTATGGACTAGCGGACGCACAGATACGCAGTATTTT. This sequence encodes CASSLWTSGRTDTQYF.